Shown below are 25 T cell receptor beta chains from a single sample sequenced in a study of a mutant IDH1 vaccine in newly diagnosed glioma. Time point indicated: week 5, during vaccination. Each dose of the vaccine consisted of 300 ug of mutant IDH1 20-mer peptide, with topical imiquimod. The antigens for these receptors are not known. The repertoire was sequenced with immunoSEQ multiplex PCR; TCRdb's copy has only in-frame clones and lacks some. Here the sample spans some 48,000 clones, around four fifths being singletons. The sample consisted of PBMCs, taken from a glioma patient whose treatment included an IDH1 peptide vaccine. These receptors were obtained from a woman between 35 and 50 years old with glioma.

The V and J genes are TRBV4-1 and TRBJ2-4, with D perhaps given as TRBD1 or TRBD2 (5 bases each). This CDR3 has 20 residues. Per germline, CDR1 MGHRA and CDR2 YSYEKL. The germline V and J ends were trimmed by 1 base and 1 base, with 23 bases remaining between them. The CDR3 sequence: CASSQGPYLEGRGAKNIQYF. The CDR3 DNA sequence: TGCGCCAGCAGCCAAGGACCGTACCTCGAGGGACGAGGGGCCAAAAACATTCAGTACTTC.

The genes are TRBV5-1 and TRBJ1-4; 10 bases align to TRBD1. This CDR3 has 17 amino acids. The germline gives CDR1 SGHRS, CDR2 YFSETQ. V was pared by 4 bases and J by 3 bases, with 9 bases of the junction left unmatched. The CDR3, as DNA: TGCGCCAGCAGCGGGGACAGGGGAACATTCGCTAATGAAAAACTGTTTTTT. It specifies CASSGDRGTFANEKLFF.

The gene calls are TRBV2 and TRBJ1-2; no definite D call. This CDR3 is built from 13 residues. V was shortened by 1 base and J by 3 bases, with 6 bases between the two germline ends. CDR1 is SNHLY, CDR2 FYNNEI, per germline. DNA for the CDR3: TGTGCCAGCAGTGAAGGGGCGGACTATGGCTACACCTTC. Protein sequence: CASSEGADYGYTF.

This clone was seen a single time. V gene TRBV5-1 combines with J gene TRBJ2-7; tentatively, D is TRBD1 (5 bases). V lost 5 bases, J lost 6 bases, and 15 bases lay in between. CDR3 length: 13 amino acids. CDR1 SGHRS and CDR2 YFSETQ come from the germline V gene. CDR3 sequence: CASRDGPRGEQYF. The CDR3 DNA reads TGCGCCAGCAGGGACGGCCCAAGGGGCGAGCAGTACTTC.

This clone was observed a handful of times. The chain carries TRBV9 and TRBJ1-2; 9 bases are shared with TRBD1. Trimming removed 2 bases from V and 4 bases from J; junction bases left unmatched: 6. The CDR3 runs to 15 residues. CDR1 SGDLS and CDR2 YYNGEE come from the germline V gene. CDR3 loop: CASSVGTGNFYGYTF. The CDR3, as DNA: TGTGCCAGCAGCGTGGGGACAGGGAATTTCTATGGCTACACCTTC.

V gene TRBV5-1 combines with J gene TRBJ1-1; D ambiguous. In germline, CDR1 is SGHRS, CDR2 YFSETQ. V gave up 1 base and J gave up 7 bases, with 8 bases separating them. CDR3 length: 12 residues. The CDR3, as DNA: TGCGCCAGCAGCTTGCCGGATGGTGAAGCTTTCTTT. Translated: CASSLPDGEAFF. The whole variable domain, filled in from reference TRBV5-1 and TRBJ1-1, reads KAGVTQTPRYLIKTRGQQVTLSCSPISGHRSVSWYQQTPGQGLQFLFEYFSETQRNKGNFPGRFSGRQFSNSRSEMNVSTLELGDSALYLCASSLPDGEAFFGQGTRLTVV.

V usage is TRBV7-8 and J usage is TRBJ1-4; the match to TRBD1 covers 9 bases. This CDR3 comprises 14 residues. Trimming at V came to 4 bases and at J to 6 bases, leaving 3 bases not matched to a gene. Looked up from germline, CDR1 is SGHVS and CDR2 is FQNEAQ. CDR3 in amino acids: CASSSGQGHEKLFF. The CDR3 coding sequence is TGTGCCAGCAGCTCCGGACAGGGGCATGAAAAACTGTTTTTT.

The genes are TRBV19 and TRBJ1-4, with 7 bases aligning to TRBD1. In germline, CDR1 is LNHDA, CDR2 SQIVND (reference sequence). CDR3 length equals 17 residues. Trimming took 5 bases from V and 8 from J; bases not matched to a gene: 17. The CDR3 DNA reads TGTGCCAGTAGTCCCGGGACAGAGGGGTTCGGGGAGGAAAAACTGTTTTTT. It yields the protein CASSPGTEGFGEEKLFF.

The chain is built from TRBV5-1 and TRBJ2-1; TRBD2 agrees at 14 bases. Per the germline V gene, CDR1 is SGHRS and CDR2 is YFSETQ. V lost 2 bases, J lost 7 bases, and 5 bases stayed unmatched. The CDR3 has 16 amino acids. CDR3 sequence (DNA): TGCGCCAGCAGCTTCAGACTAGCGGGGGGGTTTAATGAGCAGTTCTTC. Translation: CASSFRLAGGFNEQFF.

The V and J genes are TRBV18 and TRBJ2-5; D is perhaps TRBD2 (5 bases). CDR3 size: 15 residues. The V end was cut by 3 bases, the J end by 0 bases, with 11 bases between. Germline-derived CDR1 and CDR2 are KGHSH and LQKENI. This chain's CDR3 is CASSPGWRDQETQYF. CDR3 bases: TGTGCCAGCTCACCGGGGTGGCGGGACCAAGAGACCCAGTACTTC.

The chain uses TRBV5-1 and TRBJ2-7; D might be TRBD2 (5 bases). With 0 bases removed from V and 2 bases from J, the gap between germline ends came to 15 bases. The CDR3 runs 16 residues. Germline CDR1 reads SGHRS; CDR2 reads YFSETQ. This chain's CDR3 is CASSLGGTAVPYEQYF. CDR3 in DNA: TGCGCCAGCAGCTTGGGGGGAACAGCGGTTCCCTACGAGCAGTACTTC.

This rearrangement joins TRBV6-4 to TRBJ2-2; 9 bases match TRBD1. V shed 5 bases and J 0 bases; nucleotides not matched to a gene: 7. The germline gives CDR1 MRHNA, CDR2 SNTAGT. This CDR3 comprises 17 residues. The CDR3 loop is CASSRWGTGSNTGELFF. In nucleotides, the CDR3 is TGTGCCAGCAGTCGATGGGGGACAGGGTCGAACACCGGGGAGCTGTTTTTT.

This chain links TRBV27 with TRBJ1-6; D not resolved. The CDR3 is 17 amino acids. Trimming removed 6 bases from V and 6 bases from J, with 21 bases in between. Germline V CDR1 and CDR2: MNHEY, SMNVEV (reference sequence). DNA of the CDR3: TGTGCCAGCAGGCCCGCCGCAATAGTAATAGCTAATTCACCCCTCCACTTT. It translates to CASRPAAIVIANSPLHF.

This chain joins TRBV7-9 and TRBJ1-1; tentatively, D is TRBD1 (6 bases). Germline V gene sequence: CDR1 SEHNR, CDR2 FQNEAQ (reference sequence). V was clipped by 3 bases and J by 4 bases, with 12 bases between them. The CDR3 runs 14 residues. CDR3 sequence reads: CASSFLGQTTEAFF. The CDR3 DNA reads as TGTGCCAGCAGCTTCCTAGGACAGACCACTGAAGCTTTCTTT. The full variable domain, completed using reference TRBV7-9 and TRBJ1-1, is DTGVSQNPRHKITKRGQNVTFRCDPISEHNRLYWYRQTLGQGPEFLTYFQNEAQLEKSRLLSDRFSAERPKGSFSTLEIQRTEQGDSAMYLCASSFLGQTTEAFFGQGTRLTVV.

The J gene is TRBJ1-4, the V gene TRBV27, with D possibly TRBD1 on 6 matching bases. Germline loops: CDR1 MNHEY, CDR2 SMNVEV (reference sequence). This CDR3 has 17 amino acids. Deletions cut 6 bases from V and 1 base from J, with 18 bases between. The chain's CDR3 is CASSPGVGEGTNEKLFF. The CDR3 DNA follows: TGTGCCAGCAGCCCAGGGGTCGGGGAAGGAACTAATGAAAAACTGTTTTTT.

The chain couples TRBV7-8 to TRBJ2-1; 12 nucleotides agree with TRBD1. With 5 bases clipped from V and 5 bases from J, the junction kept 7 bases outside the gene matches. Germline CDR1 and CDR2: SGHVS and FQNEAQ. The CDR3 totals 16 residues. The CDR3 bases are TGTGCCAGCAGCCTCGGGACAGGGGGCCCCCACAATGAGCAGTTCTTC. Translated, it gives CASSLGTGGPHNEQFF.

The chain carries TRBV4-1 and TRBJ1-4, with 7 positions matching TRBD1. Per the germline V gene, CDR1 is MGHRA and CDR2 is YSYEKL. The junction had 12 bases not matched to a gene; V was cut back by 5 bases and J by 6 bases. This CDR3 has 16 residues. The DNA for the CDR3 is TGCGCCAGCAGCAAAGGTTATAGGGGGCAGGATGAAAAACTGTTTTTT. Amino acid sequence: CASSKGYRGQDEKLFF.

CDR3 in DNA: TGTGCCAGCAGCTTGGACAGGGGGAACACTGAAGCTTTCTTT. As protein: CASSLDRGNTEAFF. The chain has TRBV5-4 and TRBJ1-1; TRBD1 aligns across 7 bases. This CDR3 is 14 amino acids long. Germline V lookup: CDR1 SGHNT, CDR2 YYREEE (reference sequence). The V segment lost 0 bases and the J segment 1 base; nucleotides outside the gene matches: 0.

CDR3 DNA: TGTGCCAGCAGCCTGGACTGGACTAACACTGAAGCTTTCTTT. It codes for CASSLDWTNTEAFF. The J gene is TRBJ1-1, the V gene TRBV7-9; D remains unclear. The germline V and J ends were trimmed by 5 bases and 2 bases, with 12 bases remaining between them. The CDR3 covers 14 residues. Per the germline V gene, CDR1 is SEHNR and CDR2 is FQNEAQ (reference sequence).

The CDR3 DNA reads as TGTGCCAGCAGTCCGGGACAGGGGGGACAAGAGACCCAGTACTTC. It encodes CASSPGQGGQETQYF. The chain carries TRBV2 and TRBJ2-5, with TRBD1 matching over 11 bases. Germline V gives CDR1 SNHLY, CDR2 FYNNEI. V lost 5 bases and J lost 2; bases outside the gene matches: 4. The CDR3 runs to 15 residues.

This sequence joins TRBV5-4 and TRBJ1-1; D remains ambiguous. Between the trimmed V and J ends, which lost 0 bases and 1 base, there was a span of 7 bases. The CDR3 length is 14 residues. Germline V gene sequence: CDR1 SGHNT, CDR2 YYREEE (reference sequence). The CDR3 loop reads CASSLEYANTEAFF. The CDR3 coding sequence is TGTGCCAGCAGCTTGGAGTACGCGAACACTGAAGCTTTCTTT. Supplemented by reference TRBV5-4 and TRBJ1-1, the full variable domain reads ETGVTQSPTHLIKTRGQQVTLRCSSQSGHNTVSWYQQALGQGPQFIFQYYREEENGRGNFPPRFSGLQFPNYSSELNVNALELDDSALYLCASSLEYANTEAFFGQGTRLTVV.

This chain uses TRBV5-5 with TRBJ2-6; D perhaps matches TRBD1 (5 bases). Trimming removed 0 bases at V and 1 base at J, with 8 bases between. Per germline, CDR1 SGHKS and CDR2 YYEKEE (reference sequence). This CDR3 region has 16 residues. The CDR3 DNA reads TGTGCCAGCAGCTTGGGACAGATGTCTGGGGCCAACGTCCTGACTTTC. It encodes CASSLGQMSGANVLTF.

V gene TRBV19 combines with J gene TRBJ2-7; 10 bases are a match to TRBD1. J gave up 2 bases and V 6 bases, and 7 bases lay outside the gene matches. Germline lookup yields CDR1 LNHDA and CDR2 SQIVND (reference sequence). This CDR3 contains 15 residues. CDR3 amino acids: CASRSTGGLTYEQYF. Here the CDR3 DNA reads TGTGCCAGTAGGTCGACAGGGGGCCTGACCTACGAGCAGTACTTC.

The V and J genes are TRBV6-5 and TRBJ1-2; D not certain. Germline lookup yields CDR1 MNHEY and CDR2 SVGAGI. Deletions cut 0 bases from V and 6 bases from J, with 11 bases between. This CDR3 spans 14 amino acids. CDR3 in amino acids: CASSYSTWMDGYTF. CDR3 coding DNA: TGTGCCAGCAGTTACTCTACATGGATGGATGGCTACACCTTC.

Points on this clone: Possible read error: a much larger clone is one base away. V and J are TRBV1 and TRBJ1-5; the table's D call, TRBD1, has no DNA check behind it. TRBV1 is assigned pseudogene status. The CDR3 sequence is 16 residues long. This CDR3 reads CTSITGCRITGQPQHF. CDR3 coding DNA: TGCACCAGCATCACAGGGTGTAGAATTACGGGTCAGCCCCAGCATTTT.